These 22 T cell receptor beta chains were all obtained from the same sample, sequenced in a study of CD8+ T cells in alopecia areata. Treatment given: oral pan-JAK inhibitor, 5-10 mg twice daily. Sequencing used cDNA as its template, made by extracting RNA and reverse transcribing it. Some clones are missing from TCRdb's copy, which holds only in-frame ones; the method was immunoSEQ multiplex PCR. The data show some 80,000 clones, 60% to 70% seen once. This sample comprised CD8+ T cells sorted from blood, obtained at week 24, from a patient treated with tofacitinib. The receptors were sampled from a human donor with alopecia areata.

V and J are TRBV5-1 and TRBJ2-5; D ambiguous. Per the germline V gene, CDR1 is SGHRS and CDR2 is YFSETQ. The V and J ends lost 3 bases and 4 bases respectively, with 4 bases between them. The CDR3 loop spans 11 amino acids. Written as DNA, the CDR3 is TGCGCCAGCAGCTCGGGAGAGACCCAGTACTTC. Amino acids: CASSSGETQYF.

The CDR3 sequence: CASSLKGYDEQFF. CDR3 nucleotide sequence: TGTGCCAGCAGCTTAAAAGGATACGATGAGCAGTTCTTC. The chain has TRBV13 and TRBJ2-1; no firm D call. Germline CDR1 reads PRHDT; CDR2 reads FYEKMQ (reference sequence). There are 13 residues in the CDR3. V was cut by 2 bases and J by 8 bases, with 10 bases left in between.

The V and J genes are TRBV5-1 and TRBJ2-5; D may match TRBD1 or TRBD2 (5 bases each). The ends were cut back, 3 bases at V and 3 bases at J, with 18 bases in the middle. Germline V gives CDR1 SGHRS, CDR2 YFSETQ. The CDR3 runs to 16 residues. DNA for the CDR3: TGCGCCAGCAGCTGGGACGACGGACCGAGAAAAGAGACCCAGTACTTC. It encodes CASSWDDGPRKETQYF. The full variable domain, rest sourced from reference TRBV5-1 and TRBJ2-5, is KAGVTQTPRYLIKTRGQQVTLSCSPISGHRSVSWYQQTPGQGLQFLFEYFSETQRNKGNFPGRFSGRQFSNSRSEMNVSTLELGDSALYLCASSWDDGPRKETQYFGPGTRLLVL.

This chain uses TRBV5-1 with TRBJ2-2, with D possibly being TRBD2 (5 bases). Trimming shortened V by 4 bases and J by 0 bases, and 10 bases separated the two germline ends. The germline V gene has CDR1 SGHRS and CDR2 YFSETQ. This CDR3 comprises 15 residues. The CDR3 DNA sequence: TGCGCCAGCAGCGACCGGGATCCGAACACCGGGGAGCTGTTTTTT. Protein sequence: CASSDRDPNTGELFF.

V gene TRBV6-5 combines with J gene TRBJ2-3, with D hard to call. The CDR3 is 16 amino acids. The germline V gene has CDR1 MNHEY and CDR2 SVGAGI. Trimming left V 2 bases short and J 0 bases short, with 12 bases between. CDR3 sequence (DNA): TGTGCCAGCAGTTACGGCGTCAGTTCTAGCACAGATACGCAGTATTTT. This encodes CASSYGVSSSTDTQYF.

The gene calls are TRBV10-3 and TRBJ2-5; D possibly corresponds to TRBD1 (5 bases). Germline CDR1 and CDR2: ENHRY and SYGVKD. The CDR3 has 14 amino acids. V shed 6 bases and J shed 4 bases, with 15 bases lying between them. CDR3 sequence reads: CAISHRRTIETQYF. In nucleotides, the CDR3 is TGTGCCATCAGCCACCGCAGGACAATAGAGACCCAGTACTTC.

The gene calls are TRBV29-1 and TRBJ2-7; D is unresolved. V was pared by 4 bases and J by 3 bases, with 10 bases between. Germline V lookup: CDR1 SQVTM, CDR2 ANQGSEA. CDR3 length: 12 amino acids. The CDR3 spells CSVVRENYEQYF. CDR3 nucleotides: TGCAGCGTTGTTAGGGAAAACTACGAGCAGTACTTC.

V gene TRBV28 combines with J gene TRBJ2-7; TRBD2 matches at 7 bases. The trim removed 1 base at V and 3 bases at J, leaving 3 bases unmatched. The CDR3 contains 14 residues. Germline CDR1 MDHEN, CDR2 SYDVKM. The chain's CDR3 is CASSLSKRGYEQYF. The DNA of the CDR3 is TGTGCCAGCAGTTTATCTAAGCGGGGCTACGAGCAGTACTTC. The full variable domain, its missing parts supplied by reference TRBV28 and TRBJ2-7, is DVKVTQSSRYLVKRTGEKVFLECVQDMDHENMFWYRQDPGLGLRLIYFSYDVKMKEKGDIPEGYSVSREKKERFSLILESASTNQTSMYLCASSLSKRGYEQYFGPGTRLTVT.

J is TRBJ2-7 and V is TRBV4-1; D may be TRBD2 (5 bases). The CDR3 is 14 residues long. Trimming removed 1 base at V and 4 bases at J, with 11 bases between. Germline assignment: CDR1 MGHRA and CDR2 YSYEKL. This CDR3 is CASSQVAPGYEQYF. CDR3 bases: TGCGCCAGCAGCCAAGTTGCACCGGGATACGAGCAGTACTTC.

The chain uses TRBV7-6 and TRBJ1-4; D unclear. This CDR3 has 15 amino acids. Germline V lookup: CDR1 SGHVS, CDR2 FNYEAQ. Trimming pared 6 bases from V and 5 bases from J, leaving 16 bases between. CDR3 DNA: TGTGCCAGCAGTTTATCCCGTCGGAAGAATGAAAAACTGTTTTTT. Translation: CASSLSRRKNEKLFF.

This clone occurred once. This rearrangement joins TRBV30 to TRBJ2-1, with TRBD2 as a possible D gene (6 bases). V gave up 0 bases and J gave up 8 bases, with 20 bases separating them. The germline CDR1 and CDR2 sequences are GTSNPN and SVGIG (reference sequence). CDR3 size: 16 residues. The DNA of the CDR3 is TGTGCCTGGAGTGTACTATCCCTAGCGAGAGGGGATGAGCAGTTCTTC. Translating gives CAWSVLSLARGDEQFF.

The chain has TRBV29-1 and TRBJ1-1; a weak D match, TRBD1 (6 bases). Germline V gene data show CDR1 as SQVTM and CDR2 as ANQGSEA. This CDR3 is built from 15 residues. The ends were cut back, 1 base at V and 4 bases at J, with 16 bases in the middle. For the CDR3, the DNA is TGCAGCGTTGAAGGGGGGGCAGGGTGGACCACTGAAGCTTTCTTT. Its translation is CSVEGGAGWTTEAFF.

The chain couples TRBV9 to TRBJ2-1, with TRBD2 identical over 14 bases. Losses at the gene ends were 4 bases for V and 8 bases for J; bases not matched to a gene: 8. Germline loops: CDR1 SGDLS, CDR2 YYNGEE. This CDR3 has 16 amino acids. The CDR3 DNA sequence: TGTGCCAGCAGCCCAGGGACTAGCGGGGGTCGCGATGAGCAGTTCTTC. Translation gives CASSPGTSGGRDEQFF.

This clone appeared a single time. The genes are TRBV7-3 and TRBJ2-1, with a tentative D call TRBD2 (6 bases). CDR1 and CDR2 (germline): SGHTA, FQGTGA. The CDR3 contains 19 residues. Trimming took off 1 base at V and 0 bases at J, with 19 bases between the two ends. The CDR3 DNA is TGTGCCAGCAGCTTAAACACGCCGAGGGGAGGATACTCCTACAATGAGCAGTTCTTC. The encoded protein is CASSLNTPRGGYSYNEQFF.

This sequence joins TRBV7-6 and TRBJ1-1, with D perhaps TRBD1 (5 bases). The CDR3 is made up of 12 amino acids. Germline CDR1 and CDR2: SGHVS and FNYEAQ. The V end lost 5 bases, the J end lost 5 bases, and 9 bases lay between the germline ends. The chain's CDR3 is CASSPGTTEAFF. The CDR3 nucleotides read TGTGCCAGCAGCCCAGGGACTACTGAAGCTTTCTTT.

This rearrangement joins TRBV27 to TRBJ2-7; TRBD1 is a possible D gene (6 bases). This CDR3 is 13 amino acids long. Germline values: CDR1 MNHEY, CDR2 SMNVEV (reference sequence). The V and J ends lost 5 bases and 3 bases respectively, with 11 bases between them. In nucleotides, the CDR3 is TGTGCCAGCAGTCTGGGACACATCTACGAGCAGTACTTC. Its translation: CASSLGHIYEQYF.

This clone was picked up a small number of times. This chain links TRBV7-2 with TRBJ2-2, with TRBD1 matching 8 bases. The germline gives CDR1 SGHTA, CDR2 FQGNSA. The junction had 15 bases not matched to a gene; V was cut back by 5 bases and J by 4 bases. This CDR3 is 18 amino acids long. The CDR3 DNA sequence: TGTGCCAGCAGCGAATCGGACAGGGTTGCGGGATTCACCGGGGAGCTGTTTTTT. This encodes CASSESDRVAGFTGELFF.

This sequence joins TRBV27 and TRBJ1-1, with a possible D match to TRBD1 (6 bases). Trimming left V 3 bases short and J 3 bases short, with 8 bases between. The CDR3 covers 13 residues. Germline loops: CDR1 MNHEY, CDR2 SMNVEV (reference sequence). CDR3 sequence (DNA): TGTGCCAGCAGTTTTCGGACAGACACTGAAGCTTTCTTT. This translates into CASSFRTDTEAFF.

The chain uses TRBV29-1 and TRBJ2-1, with a weak D call TRBD1 (6 bases). This CDR3 region has 13 residues. Germline V gives CDR1 SQVTM, CDR2 ANQGSEA. V was shortened by 4 bases and J by 3 bases, with 10 bases between the two germline ends. The CDR3 is CSVAWGLYNEQFF. The CDR3 region has the DNA TGCAGCGTTGCTTGGGGGCTCTACAATGAGCAGTTCTTC.

The chain employs TRBV4-3 and TRBJ1-5; tentatively, D is TRBD1 (6 bases). Germline loops: CDR1 LGHNA, CDR2 YSLEER. V lost 0 bases to trimming and J lost 6 bases, with 9 bases between them. The CDR3 has 14 residues. The DNA for the CDR3 is TGCGCCAGCAGCCAAGATAGGGGGAGTCAGCCCCAGCATTTT. Residues: CASSQDRGSQPQHF.

This sequence joins TRBV7-2 and TRBJ2-7; D gene unclear. The V and J ends lost 5 bases and 3 bases respectively, with 11 bases between them. Germline CDR1 and CDR2: SGHTA and FQGNSA. This CDR3 spans 13 amino acids. Here the CDR3 DNA reads TGTGCCAGCAGCGCGCATTTAAACTACGAGCAGTACTTC. This codes for CASSAHLNYEQYF. Full variable domain (outside the CDR3, taken from reference TRBV7-2 and TRBJ2-7): GAGVSQSPSNKVTEKGKDVELRCDPISGHTALYWYRQSLGQGLEFLIYFQGNSAPDKSGLPSDRFSAERTGGSVSTLTIQRTQQEDSAVYLCASSAHLNYEQYFGPGTRLTVT.

The J gene is TRBJ2-7, the V gene TRBV29-1; 7 bases fit TRBD1. Germline loops: CDR1 SQVTM, CDR2 ANQGSEA. This CDR3 has 13 amino acids. The J segment lost 1 base and the V segment lost 4 bases, leaving 4 bases of the junction unmatched. CDR3 loop: CSVAQGNSYEQYF. Written as DNA, the CDR3 is TGCAGCGTTGCACAGGGGAATTCCTACGAGCAGTACTTC.